Below are 15 T cell receptor beta chains sequenced from a single sample in a study of shared clonotypes between healthy human individuals. The assay was immunoSEQ multiplex PCR, and TCRdb's table has in-frame clones only and misses some. The table shows over a million clones, with roughly 98.5% occurring only once. Sequencing was done on a sample of naive CD4+ T cells sorted from blood. Regarding subset: CD45RA+ positively selected. Receptors originate from a man aged 30-40 years in good health.

This chain uses TRBV6-4 with TRBJ2-1; 11 nucleotides agree with TRBD2. Looked up from germline, CDR1 is MRHNA and CDR2 is SNTAGT. CDR3 length: 15 amino acids. Losses at the gene ends were 5 bases for V and 3 bases for J; bases not matched to a gene: 3. The CDR3 DNA reads TGTGCCAGCAGTTCCGGGACTAGCGGCTACAATGAGCAGTTCTTC. Amino acids: CASSSGTSGYNEQFF.

The chain uses TRBV10-3 and TRBJ2-5; no firm D call. This CDR3 is 14 amino acids long. Trimming stripped 0 bases from V and 5 bases from J, with 10 bases between. The germline gives CDR1 ENHRY, CDR2 SYGVKD. The CDR3 spells CAISESSVSETQYF. The DNA for the CDR3 is TGTGCCATCAGTGAGTCGAGCGTGTCGGAGACCCAGTACTTC.

The chain links TRBV5-4 to TRBJ2-3; D is perhaps TRBD2 (5 bases). The CDR3 has 16 residues. The V gene's germline CDR1 is SGHNT and CDR2 YYREEE (reference sequence). V lost 3 bases to trimming and J lost 1 base, with 15 bases between them. The CDR3 nucleotides are TGTGCCAGCAGCTCCCCCGGACTGTTGGGCACAGATACGCAGTATTTT. The encoded protein is CASSSPGLLGTDTQYF.

This clone was seen once. This chain joins TRBV15 and TRBJ2-2; D is undetermined. This CDR3 spans 15 amino acids. V lost 4 bases, J lost 8 bases, and 17 bases lay in between. The germline V gene has CDR1 LNHNV and CDR2 YYDKDF (reference sequence). The CDR3 loop is CATSTSLTAAGELFF. The DNA of the CDR3 is TGTGCCACCAGCACTTCACTAACCGCGGCGGGGGAGCTGTTTTTT.

The chain is built from TRBV27 and TRBJ1-1, with D perhaps TRBD1 (5 bases). Trimming took 5 bases from V and 1 from J, leaving 8 bases between them. The V gene's germline CDR1 is MNHEY and CDR2 SMNVEV (reference sequence). The CDR3 covers 13 residues. CDR3 sequence (DNA): TGTGCCAGCAGTCCCGGACAGAACACTGAAGCTTTCTTT. It encodes CASSPGQNTEAFF.

A single count supports this clone. The chain has TRBV5-1 and TRBJ2-1; TRBD1 agrees at 7 bases. The V gene end was trimmed by 2 bases and the J gene end by 2 bases; junction bases not matched to a gene: 4. Per germline, CDR1 SGHRS and CDR2 YFSETQ. This CDR3 has 15 amino acids. CDR3 DNA sequence: TGCGCCAGCAGCTTCGGGACAGACGCCTACAATGAGCAGTTCTTC. It codes for CASSFGTDAYNEQFF.

CDR3 protein: CSVEFRGEQYF. In DNA form, the CDR3 reads TGCAGCGTTGAATTCCGGGGCGAGCAGTACTTC. This chain joins TRBV29-1 and TRBJ2-7, with D maybe TRBD2 (5 bases). Germline V gene sequence: CDR1 SQVTM, CDR2 ANQGSEA. The CDR3 sequence is 11 residues long. The V end lost 2 bases, the J end lost 6 bases, and 8 bases lay between the germline ends.

This clone came up once. The chain is built from TRBV28 and TRBJ2-7; D perhaps matches TRBD1 (6 bases). Germline CDR1 is MDHEN and CDR2 is SYDVKM. The CDR3 sequence is 16 residues long. The germline V and J ends were trimmed by 5 bases and 5 bases, with 22 bases remaining between them. The CDR3 here is CASSPPIGRGRNEQYF. The CDR3 DNA reads as TGTGCCAGCAGTCCCCCCATTGGCAGGGGCCGCAACGAGCAGTACTTC.

The chain recombines TRBV7-9 with TRBJ2-3; D perhaps matches TRBD1 (6 bases). The CDR3 loop spans 15 amino acids. With 1 base removed from V and 0 bases from J, the gap between germline ends came to 8 bases. Germline values: CDR1 SEHNR, CDR2 FQNEAQ (reference sequence). The CDR3 DNA follows: TGTGCCAGCAGCTTAGGGACAGTTAGCACAGATACGCAGTATTTT. This sequence encodes CASSLGTVSTDTQYF.

This chain uses TRBV5-1 with TRBJ1-3, with a weak D call TRBD1 (5 bases). This CDR3 has 14 residues. The germline V gene encodes CDR1 SGHRS and CDR2 YFSETQ. Deletions cut 0 bases from V and 6 bases from J, with 10 bases between. The CDR3 nucleotides read TGCGCCAGCAGCTTGGAAGGGGTAGCAAACACCATATATTTT. Protein sequence: CASSLEGVANTIYF.

This chain joins TRBV7-6 and TRBJ2-2; 7 nucleotides agree with TRBD1. J was trimmed by 1 base and V by 6 bases; bases with no gene match: 11. Germline CDR1 SGHVS, CDR2 FNYEAQ. The CDR3 extends over 17 amino acids. The CDR3, as DNA: TGTGCCAGCAGTTTCATACCCGGGACAGAGAACACCGGGGAGCTGTTTTTT. It yields the protein CASSFIPGTENTGELFF.

The CDR3: CASSLGGRADQPQHF. Here the CDR3 DNA reads TGTGCCAGCAGCTTGGGCGGGAGGGCAGATCAGCCCCAGCATTTT. The rearrangement uses TRBV5-4 and TRBJ1-5; D is unresolved. The CDR3 contains 15 residues. V lost 0 bases to trimming and J lost 5 bases, with 12 bases between them. From germline, CDR1 is SGHNT and CDR2 YYREEE (reference sequence).

A note on this clone: Other DNA sequences within the sample encode an identical CDR3. The V gene is TRBV2, the J gene TRBJ2-5; D call uncertain. The CDR3 is 10 amino acids. The germline gives CDR1 SNHLY, CDR2 FYNNEI. V shed 8 bases and J shed 5 bases, with 6 bases lying between them. Here the CDR3 reads CASRQETQYF. Written as DNA, the CDR3 is TGTGCCAGCCGGCAGGAGACCCAGTACTTC.

The chain carries TRBV15 and TRBJ2-7, with TRBD1 matching 9 bases. In germline, CDR1 is LNHNV, CDR2 YYDKDF (reference sequence). The CDR3 runs 18 residues. The trim removed 1 base at V and 3 bases at J, leaving 13 bases unmatched. The CDR3 region has the DNA TGTGCCACCAGCAGAGGGGGGGCAGGGACAGGGCGAGGCTACGAGCAGTACTTC. This gives the protein CATSRGGAGTGRGYEQYF.

V is TRBV15 and J is TRBJ1-3; a weak D match, TRBD1 (5 bases). Per germline, CDR1 LNHNV and CDR2 YYDKDF (reference sequence). V gave up 8 bases and J gave up 0 bases, with 11 bases separating them. This CDR3 is 14 amino acids long. For the CDR3, the DNA is TGTGCCACCGGAGTGGGACTCTCTGGAAACACCATATATTTT. Translation: CATGVGLSGNTIYF.